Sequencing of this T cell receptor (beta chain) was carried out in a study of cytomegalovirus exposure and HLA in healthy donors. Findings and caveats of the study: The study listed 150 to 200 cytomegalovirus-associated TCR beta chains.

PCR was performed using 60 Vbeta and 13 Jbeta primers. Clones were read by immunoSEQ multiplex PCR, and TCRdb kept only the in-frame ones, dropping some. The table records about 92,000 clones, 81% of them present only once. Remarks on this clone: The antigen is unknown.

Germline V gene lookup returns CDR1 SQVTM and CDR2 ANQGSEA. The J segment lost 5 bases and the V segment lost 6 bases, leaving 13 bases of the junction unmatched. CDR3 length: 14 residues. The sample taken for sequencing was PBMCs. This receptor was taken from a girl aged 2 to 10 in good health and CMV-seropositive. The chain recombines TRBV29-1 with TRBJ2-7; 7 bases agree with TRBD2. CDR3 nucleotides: TGCAGCGTAAACCCCGGCGGGGGTGGACACGAGCAGTACTTC. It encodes CSVNPGGGGHEQYF.